Reported below is one T cell receptor (beta chain). These data come from a study of blood T cell repertoires in COVID-19. Study context: Acute-phase and convalescent COVID-19 samples originated in the United States, Italy and Spain.

How the authors handled the data: Quantification of nucleated cells was approximated via reference gene primer amplification. Method: immunoSEQ multiplex PCR; TCRdb's copy keeps in-frame clones and lacks some. V, J and clone size are taken as reported in that table, and D and trimming were inferred from the DNA itself. Of 150,000 to 200,000 clones detected, about 86% appear once; the ten largest clones hold more than 7.5%. Germline CDR1 is MNHEY and CDR2 is SMNVEV (reference sequence). V was shortened by 5 bases and J by 5 bases, with 13 bases between the two germline ends. The CDR3 contains 15 residues.

The clonotype comes from a man aged 50 to 59 with active or convalescent COVID-19. The sequencing input was peripheral blood. The gene calls are TRBV27 and TRBJ1-6, with D possibly TRBD1 on 6 matching bases. In DNA, the CDR3 is TGTGCCAGCAGTCCAACAGGGAGCCATAATTCACCCCTCCACTTT. Translation gives CASSPTGSHNSPLHF.